The rows below give T cell receptor beta chains drawn from one sample of a study of shared clonotypes between healthy human individuals. Assay: immunoSEQ multiplex PCR; the TCRdb copy retains only in-frame clones and omits some. This sample has hundreds of thousands of clones, with around 67% found just once. Sequencing used memory CD4+ T cells sorted from blood. Receptors were obtained from a woman aged 30 to 39 in good health. The CDR3 runs from the conserved cysteine through the conserved F or W. D genes are given only for firm matches. The size field is filled for only some rows; it gives once, few, many or a size class.

j_gene: TRBJ1-1; abundance: .; v_gene: TRBV19; d_gene: .; CDR3aa: CASSTGILNTEAFF; CDR3nt: TGTGCCAGTAGTACCGGTATCTTGAACACTGAAGCTTTCTTT
j_gene: TRBJ1-1; abundance: .; v_gene: TRBV7-9; d_gene: .; CDR3aa: CASSLATELPEAFF; CDR3nt: TGTGCCAGCAGCTTAGCGACGGAACTTCCTGAAGCTTTCTTT
j_gene: TRBJ2-7; abundance: .; v_gene: TRBV11-2; d_gene: .; CDR3aa: CASSPDRSYEQYF; CDR3nt: TGTGCCAGCAGCCCAGACAGAAGCTACGAGCAGTACTTC
j_gene: TRBJ2-3; abundance: .; v_gene: TRBV5-4; d_gene: .; CDR3aa: CASSAGLSTDTQYF; CDR3nt: TGTGCCAGCAGCGCGGGACTCAGCACAGATACGCAGTATTTT
j_gene: TRBJ2-7; abundance: .; v_gene: TRBV7-2; d_gene: .; CDR3aa: CASSLGALLSYEQYF; CDR3nt: TGTGCCAGCAGCCTCGGCGCACTACTCTCCTACGAGCAGTACTTC
j_gene: TRBJ1-1; abundance: .; v_gene: TRBV5-4; d_gene: TRBD1; CDR3aa: CASSLGGQLNTEAFF; CDR3nt: TGTGCCAGCAGCTTGGGGGGACAGTTGAACACTGAAGCTTTCTTT
j_gene: TRBJ2-7; abundance: .; v_gene: TRBV4-1; d_gene: TRBD1; CDR3aa: CASSQAGTGGAEQYF; CDR3nt: TGCGCCAGCAGCCAAGCTGGGACAGGGGGCGCCGAGCAGTACTTC
j_gene: TRBJ2-7; abundance: .; v_gene: TRBV6-1; d_gene: TRBD1; CDR3aa: CASSERQGGYEQYF; CDR3nt: TGTGCCAGCAGTGAAAGACAGGGGGGGTACGAGCAGTACTTC
j_gene: TRBJ1-2; abundance: .; v_gene: TRBV6-1; d_gene: TRBD1; CDR3aa: CASSELQGSPYGYTF; CDR3nt: TGTGCCAGCAGTGAACTACAGGGGTCCCCATATGGCTACACCTTC
j_gene: TRBJ2-2; abundance: .; v_gene: TRBV11-3; d_gene: .; CDR3aa: CASSLHSSRGELFF; CDR3nt: TGTGCCAGCAGCTTACATTCTAGCAGGGGGGAGCTGTTTTTT
j_gene: TRBJ2-2; abundance: once; v_gene: TRBV7-8; d_gene: TRBD2; CDR3aa: CASSLPPGLAGISEDTGELFF; CDR3nt: TGTGCCAGCAGCTTACCACCGGGACTAGCGGGAATAAGCGAGGACACCGGGGAGCTGTTTTTT